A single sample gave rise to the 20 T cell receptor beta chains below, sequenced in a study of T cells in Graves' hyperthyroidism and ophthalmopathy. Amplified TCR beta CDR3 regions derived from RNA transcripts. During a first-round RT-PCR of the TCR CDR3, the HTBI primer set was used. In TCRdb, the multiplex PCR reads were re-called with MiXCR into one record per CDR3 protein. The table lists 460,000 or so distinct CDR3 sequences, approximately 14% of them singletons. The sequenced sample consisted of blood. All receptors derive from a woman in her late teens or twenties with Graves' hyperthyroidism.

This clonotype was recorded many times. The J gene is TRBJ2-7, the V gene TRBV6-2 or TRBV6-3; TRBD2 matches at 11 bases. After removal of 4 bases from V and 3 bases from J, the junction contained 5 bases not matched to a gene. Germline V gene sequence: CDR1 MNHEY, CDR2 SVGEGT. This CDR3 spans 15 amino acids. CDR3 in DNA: TGTGCCAGCAGTTCCGGACTAGCGGGCATCTACGAGCAGTACGTC. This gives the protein CASSSGLAGIYEQYV.

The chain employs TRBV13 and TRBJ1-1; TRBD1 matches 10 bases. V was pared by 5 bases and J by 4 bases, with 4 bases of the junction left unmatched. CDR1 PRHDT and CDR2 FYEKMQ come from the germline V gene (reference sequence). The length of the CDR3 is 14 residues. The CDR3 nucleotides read TGTGCCAGCAGCACCCGGGACAGGGGCACTGAAGCTTTCTTT. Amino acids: CASSTRDRGTEAFF.

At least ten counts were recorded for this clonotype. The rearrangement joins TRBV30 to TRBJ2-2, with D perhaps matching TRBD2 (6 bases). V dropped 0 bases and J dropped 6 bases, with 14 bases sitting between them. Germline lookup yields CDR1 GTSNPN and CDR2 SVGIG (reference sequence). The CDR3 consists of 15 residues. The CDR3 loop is CAWSVQEEGPGELFF. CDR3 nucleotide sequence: TGTGCCTGGAGTGTACAGGAGGAGGGCCCCGGGGAGCTGTTTTTT.

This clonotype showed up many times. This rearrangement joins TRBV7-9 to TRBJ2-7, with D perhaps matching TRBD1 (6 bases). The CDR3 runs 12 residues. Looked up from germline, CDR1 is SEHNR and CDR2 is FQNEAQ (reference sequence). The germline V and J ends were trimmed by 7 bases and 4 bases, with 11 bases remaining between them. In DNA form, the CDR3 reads TGTGCCAGCACCCGGGACATTTACGAGCAGTACTTC. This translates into CASTRDIYEQYF.

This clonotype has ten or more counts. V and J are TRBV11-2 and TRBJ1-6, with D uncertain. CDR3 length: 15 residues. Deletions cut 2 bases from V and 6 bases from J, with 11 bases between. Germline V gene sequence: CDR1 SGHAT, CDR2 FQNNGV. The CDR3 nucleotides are TGTGCCAGCAGCTTAAGTCAGACCGCTAATTCACCCCTCCACTTT. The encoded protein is CASSLSQTANSPLHF. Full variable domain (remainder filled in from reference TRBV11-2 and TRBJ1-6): EAGVAQSPRYKIIEKRQSVAFWCNPISGHATLYWYQQILGQGPKLLIQFQNNGVVDDSQLPKDRFSAERLKGVDSTLKIQPAKLEDSAVYLCASSLSQTANSPLHFGNGTRLTVT.

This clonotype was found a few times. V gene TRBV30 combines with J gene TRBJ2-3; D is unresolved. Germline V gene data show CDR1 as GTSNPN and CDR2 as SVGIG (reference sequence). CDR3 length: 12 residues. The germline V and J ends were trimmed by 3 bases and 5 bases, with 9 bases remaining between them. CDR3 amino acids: CAWSESLDTQYF. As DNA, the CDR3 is TGTGCCTGGAGCGAGAGTTTAGATACGCAGTATTTT.

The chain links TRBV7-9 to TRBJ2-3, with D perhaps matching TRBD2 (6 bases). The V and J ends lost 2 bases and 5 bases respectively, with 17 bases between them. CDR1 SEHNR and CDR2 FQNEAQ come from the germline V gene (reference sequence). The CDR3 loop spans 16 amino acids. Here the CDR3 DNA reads TGTGCCAGCAGCTTAAGTAGCGGAACGAAAGGAGATACGCAGTATTTT. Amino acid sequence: CASSLSSGTKGDTQYF. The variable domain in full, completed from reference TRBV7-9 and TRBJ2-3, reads DTGVSQNPRHKITKRGQNVTFRCDPISEHNRLYWYRQTLGQGPEFLTYFQNEAQLEKSRLLSDRFSAERPKGSFSTLEIQRTEQGDSAMYLCASSLSSGTKGDTQYFGPGTRLTVL.

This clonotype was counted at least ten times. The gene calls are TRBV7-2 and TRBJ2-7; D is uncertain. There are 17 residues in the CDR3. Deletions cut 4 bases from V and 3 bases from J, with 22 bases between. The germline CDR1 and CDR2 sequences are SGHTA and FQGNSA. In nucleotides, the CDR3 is TGTGCCAGCAGCTCCACCTGTAGGAAGCCAAACGGCTACGAGCAGTACGTC. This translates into CASSSTCRKPNGYEQYV.

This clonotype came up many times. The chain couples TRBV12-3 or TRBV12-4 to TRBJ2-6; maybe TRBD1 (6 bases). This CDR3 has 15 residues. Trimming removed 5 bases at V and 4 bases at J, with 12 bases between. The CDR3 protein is CASSLQGGGANVLTF. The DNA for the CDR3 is TGTGCCAGCAGTCTACAGGGCGGAGGGGCCAACGTCCTGACTTTC.

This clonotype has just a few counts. The CDR3 loop reads CASSFANNEQFF. In DNA form, the CDR3 reads TGTGCCAGCAGTTTCGCGAACAATGAGCAGTTCTTC. This chain connects TRBV27 to TRBJ2-1; D gene unclear. The V gene lost 3 bases and the J gene lost 5 bases, with 5 bases spanning the gap. Germline-derived CDR1 and CDR2 are MNHEY and SMNVEV (reference sequence). The CDR3 extends over 12 amino acids.

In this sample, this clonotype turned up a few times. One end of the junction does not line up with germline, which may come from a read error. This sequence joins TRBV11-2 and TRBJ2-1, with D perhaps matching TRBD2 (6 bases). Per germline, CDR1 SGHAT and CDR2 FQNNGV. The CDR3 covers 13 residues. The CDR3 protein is CASSLDLGGTGIF. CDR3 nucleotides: TGTGCCAGCAGCTTAGATCTCGGCGGGACTGGGATCTTC. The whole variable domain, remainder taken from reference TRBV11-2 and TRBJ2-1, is EAGVAQSPRYKIIEKRQSVAFWCNPISGHATLYWYQQILGQGPKLLIQFQNNGVVDDSQLPKDRFSAERLKGVDSTLKIQPAKLEDSAVYLCASSLDLGGTGIFGPGTRLTVL.

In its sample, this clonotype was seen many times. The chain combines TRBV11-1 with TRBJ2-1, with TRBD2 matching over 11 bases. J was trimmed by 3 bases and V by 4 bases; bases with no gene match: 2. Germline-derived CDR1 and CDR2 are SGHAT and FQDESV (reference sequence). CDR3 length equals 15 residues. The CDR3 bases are TGTGCCAGCAGCTCCCTAGCGGGAGGCTACAATGAGCAGTTCTTC. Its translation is CASSSLAGGYNEQFF. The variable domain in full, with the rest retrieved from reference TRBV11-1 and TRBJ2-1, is EAEVAQSPRYKITEKSQAVAFWCDPISGHATLYWYRQILGQGPELLVQFQDESVVDDSQLPKDRFSAERLKGVDSTLKIQPAELGDSAMYLCASSSLAGGYNEQFFGPGTRLTVL.

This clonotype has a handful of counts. DNA of the CDR3: TGTGCCAGCAGTGAAGAGAGCGGTCACTCCTACGAGCAGTACTTC. It codes for CASSEESGHSYEQYF. The chain combines TRBV6-1 with TRBJ2-7; tentative D call: TRBD2 (5 bases). V lost 1 base and J lost 0, with 10 bases in between. CDR3 length: 15 amino acids. Germline V gene data show CDR1 as MNHNS and CDR2 as SASEGT.

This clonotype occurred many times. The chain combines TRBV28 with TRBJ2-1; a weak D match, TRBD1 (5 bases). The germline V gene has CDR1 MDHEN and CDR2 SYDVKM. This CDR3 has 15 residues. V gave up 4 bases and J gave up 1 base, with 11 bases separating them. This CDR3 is CASSSDSLSYNEQFF. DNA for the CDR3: TGTGCCAGCAGTTCCGACAGCCTGTCCTACAATGAGCAGTTCTTC.

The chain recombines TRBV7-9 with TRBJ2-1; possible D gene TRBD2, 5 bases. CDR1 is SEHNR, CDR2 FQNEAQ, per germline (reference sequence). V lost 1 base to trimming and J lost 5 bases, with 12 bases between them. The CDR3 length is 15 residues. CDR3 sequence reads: CASSLVTRADNEQFF. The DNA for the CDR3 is TGTGCCAGCAGCTTAGTGACGCGGGCAGACAATGAGCAGTTCTTC.

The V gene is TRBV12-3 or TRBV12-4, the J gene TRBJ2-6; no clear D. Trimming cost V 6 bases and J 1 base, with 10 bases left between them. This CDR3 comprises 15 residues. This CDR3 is CASSHSGSGANVLTF. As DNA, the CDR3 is TGTGCCAGCAGCCATTCAGGTTCTGGGGCCAACGTCCTGACTTTC.

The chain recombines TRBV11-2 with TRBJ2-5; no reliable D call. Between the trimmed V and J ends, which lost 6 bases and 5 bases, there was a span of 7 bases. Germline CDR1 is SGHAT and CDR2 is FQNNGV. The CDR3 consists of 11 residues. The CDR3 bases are TGTGCCAGCAGTACCTCGGAGACCCAGTACTTC. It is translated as CASSTSETQYF.

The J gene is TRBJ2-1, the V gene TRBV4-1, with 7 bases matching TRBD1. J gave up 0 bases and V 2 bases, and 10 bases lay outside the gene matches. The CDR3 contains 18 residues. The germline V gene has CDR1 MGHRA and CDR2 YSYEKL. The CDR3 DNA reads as TGCGCCAGCAGCCAATCGGGACAGCCAACAATCTCCTACAATGAGCAGTTCTTC. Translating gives CASSQSGQPTISYNEQFF.

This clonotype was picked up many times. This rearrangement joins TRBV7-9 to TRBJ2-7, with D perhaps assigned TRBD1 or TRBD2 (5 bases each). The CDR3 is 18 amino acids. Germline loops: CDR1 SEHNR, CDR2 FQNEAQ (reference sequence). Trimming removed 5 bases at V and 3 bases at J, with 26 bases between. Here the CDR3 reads CASSLEPGTTGLYYEQYF. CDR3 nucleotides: TGTGCCAGCAGCCTCGAACCCGGGACCACAGGATTATACTACGAGCAGTACTTC. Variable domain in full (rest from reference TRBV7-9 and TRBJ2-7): DTGVSQNPRHKITKRGQNVTFRCDPISEHNRLYWYRQTLGQGPEFLTYFQNEAQLEKSRLLSDRFSAERPKGSFSTLEIQRTEQGDSAMYLCASSLEPGTTGLYYEQYFGPGTRLTVT.

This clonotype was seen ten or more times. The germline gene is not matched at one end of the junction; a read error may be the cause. The CDR3, as DNA: TGTGCCACCAATGATCTTGGACAGGGCCCGAACACCGGGGAGCTGTTTTTT. It translates to CATNDLGQGPNTGELFF. The chain is built from TRBV24-1 and TRBJ2-2; 8 nucleotides agree with TRBD1. The CDR3 totals 17 residues. Germline V lookup: CDR1 KGHDR, CDR2 SFDVKD.